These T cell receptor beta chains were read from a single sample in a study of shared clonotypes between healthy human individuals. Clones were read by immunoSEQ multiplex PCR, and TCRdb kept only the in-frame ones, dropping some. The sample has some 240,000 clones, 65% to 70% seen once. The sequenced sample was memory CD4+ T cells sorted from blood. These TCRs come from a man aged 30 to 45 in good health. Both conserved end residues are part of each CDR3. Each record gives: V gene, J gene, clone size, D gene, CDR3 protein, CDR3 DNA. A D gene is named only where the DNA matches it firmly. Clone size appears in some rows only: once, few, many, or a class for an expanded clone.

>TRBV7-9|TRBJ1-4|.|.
CASSFSGPNEKLFF
TGTGCCAGCAGCTTCTCTGGACCCAATGAAAAACTGTTTTTT
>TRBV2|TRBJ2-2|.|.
CASSEVVGQTGELFF
TGTGCCAGCAGTGAAGTAGTGGGGCAAACCGGGGAGCTGTTTTTT
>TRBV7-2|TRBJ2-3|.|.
CASSLGGSADTQYF
TGTGCCAGCAGCTTAGGAGGGAGTGCAGATACGCAGTATTTT
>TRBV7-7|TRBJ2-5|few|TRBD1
CASSPWDRGPQETQYF
TGTGCCAGCAGCCCATGGGACAGGGGGCCCCAAGAGACCCAGTACTTC
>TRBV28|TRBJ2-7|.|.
CASEGGAYYEQYF
TGTGCCAGCGAGGGGGGGGCGTACTACGAGCAGTACTTC
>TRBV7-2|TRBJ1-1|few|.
CASSLRQGTEAFF
TGTGCCAGCAGCTTACGTCAGGGAACTGAAGCTTTCTTT
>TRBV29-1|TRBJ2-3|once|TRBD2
CSVVVGIAGVKDTQYF
TGCAGCGTTGTGGTCGGGATAGCGGGAGTTAAAGATACGCAGTATTTT
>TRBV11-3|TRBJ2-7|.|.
CASSLGSGREQYF
TGTGCCAGCAGCTTAGGGTCGGGGCGCGAGCAGTACTTC
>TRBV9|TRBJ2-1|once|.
CASSVDPLNEQFF
TGTGCCAGCAGCGTAGATCCCCTCAATGAGCAGTTCTTC
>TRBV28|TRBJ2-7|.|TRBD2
CASSYSGRAEQYF
TGTGCCAGCAGTTACAGCGGGAGGGCCGAGCAGTACTTC
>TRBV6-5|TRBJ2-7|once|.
CASSKTTGLNEQYF
TGTGCCAGCAGTAAAACCACAGGGCTCAACGAGCAGTACTTC
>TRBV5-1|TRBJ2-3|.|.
CASSQLAEVLTHSDTQYF
TGCGCCAGCAGCCAACTAGCAGAAGTGCTGACACACTCAGATACGCAGTATTTT
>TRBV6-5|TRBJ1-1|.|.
CASSYSRINTEAFF
TGTGCCAGCAGTTACTCTAGGATAAACACTGAAGCTTTCTTT
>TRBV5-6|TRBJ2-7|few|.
CASSFRSLEQYF
TGTGCCAGCAGCTTCAGGTCGCTCGAGCAGTACTTC
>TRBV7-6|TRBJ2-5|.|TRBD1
CASSLVLGGSETQYF
TGTGCCAGCAGCTTAGTCCTAGGGGGCTCAGAGACCCAGTACTTC
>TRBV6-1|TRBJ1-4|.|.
CASTDETTNEKLFF
TGTGCCAGCACAGATGAGACAACTAATGAAAAACTGTTTTTT
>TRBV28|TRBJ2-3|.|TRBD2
CASRLAVTDTQYF
TGTGCCAGCAGACTAGCGGTCACAGATACGCAGTATTTT
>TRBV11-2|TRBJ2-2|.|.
CASSLASNTGELFF
TGTGCCAGCAGCTTAGCCTCCAACACCGGGGAGCTGTTTTTT
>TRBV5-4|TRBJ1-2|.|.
CASSFLSGGSGGYTF
TGTGCCAGCAGCTTCCTATCGGGGGGGTCGGGAGGCTACACCTTC
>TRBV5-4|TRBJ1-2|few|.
CASSHELTRNYGYTF
TGTGCCAGCAGTCACGAGTTGACACGCAACTATGGCTACACCTTC
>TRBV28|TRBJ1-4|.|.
CASSLGRVTNEKLFF
TGTGCCAGCAGTTTGGGGAGGGTTACTAATGAAAAACTGTTTTTT
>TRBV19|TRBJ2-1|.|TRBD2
CASSIGSSGGYNEQFF
TGTGCCAGTAGTATAGGGTCTAGCGGGGGTTACAATGAGCAGTTCTTC
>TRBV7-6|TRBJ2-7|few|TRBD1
CASSVGPGTGGRYEQYF
TGTGCCAGCAGCGTAGGACCCGGGACAGGGGGGAGGTACGAGCAGTACTTC
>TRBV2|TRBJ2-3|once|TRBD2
CASGLAGVGTDTQYF
TGTGCCAGTGGCTTAGCGGGAGTGGGCACAGATACGCAGTATTTT